The T cell receptor beta chain under discussion was sequenced for a study of shared clonotypes between healthy human individuals. The CDR3 consists of 15 residues. V was clipped by 5 bases and J by 0 bases, with 10 bases between them. Germline V gene data show CDR1 as LNHDA and CDR2 as SQIVND (reference sequence). On sorted subsets, replicate PCRs used 150 to 250 ng DNA, or some 27,000 T cell genomes. Some clones are missing from TCRdb's copy, which holds only in-frame ones; the method was immunoSEQ multiplex PCR. The data contain around 1.9 million clones, about 92% of them seen just once; the ten biggest clones take up more than 1.5%. Naivety among CD8 cells was defined by CD45RO negativity and positive CCR7 selection, thereby excluding terminally differentiated effector memory CD45RA+ cells. Note on this clone: Other nucleotide sequences in the sample specify the same CDR3.

The receptor was derived from a man between 18 and 29 years old in good health. Some clones in this sample may be carry-over from other donors' samples. The J gene is TRBJ1-4, the V gene TRBV19; weak D call: TRBD1 (6 bases). What was sequenced was naive CD8+ T cells from PBMCs. CDR3 in DNA: TGTGCCAGTAGTCCAAGGGGGGCAACTAATGAAAAACTGTTTTTT. It specifies CASSPRGATNEKLFF.